These 20 T cell receptor beta chains were sequenced from one sample in a study of OX40 agonist ivuxolimab in advanced cancers. Here immunoSEQ multiplex PCR was the method, and the copy in TCRdb shows in-frame clones only, minus some. The sample carries tens of thousands of clones, 92% recorded once. This material consisted of CD4+ or CD8+ T cells sorted from blood, taken in a trial of the OX40 agonist ivuxolimab. Receptors originate from an adult with an advanced solid tumor such as melanoma, head and neck, liver or kidney cancer.

The rearrangement joins TRBV21-1 to TRBJ2-3; the table's TRBD2 call for D was not verified on the DNA. TRBV21-1 is shown as a pseudogene. This CDR3 region has 21 residues. CDR3: CASSKPASWGGAPSSTDTQYF. The CDR3 DNA is TGTGCCAGCAGCAAACCAGCCTCGTGGGGGGGGGCGCCCAGCAGCACAGATACGCAGTATTTT.

This chain joins TRBV6-1 and TRBJ1-1; TRBD1 might be the D (5 bases). Between the trimmed V and J ends, which lost 4 bases and 11 bases, there was a span of 23 bases. The CDR3 loop spans 15 amino acids. The germline V gene encodes CDR1 MNHNS and CDR2 SASEGT. This CDR3 is CASSGGGWSWEGAFF. In DNA, the CDR3 is TGTGCCAGCAGTGGGGGGGGATGGAGTTGGGAGGGTGCTTTCTTT.

The J gene is TRBJ2-1, the V gene TRBV6-6; no clear D. Germline V gene sequence: CDR1 MNHNY, CDR2 SVGAGI (reference sequence). The ends were cut back, 0 bases at V and 8 bases at J, with 14 bases in the middle. This CDR3 contains 15 residues. The CDR3 sequence is CASSYSVYRLDEQFF. Written as DNA, the CDR3 is TGTGCCAGCAGTTACTCCGTCTATAGATTGGATGAGCAGTTCTTC.

The V gene is TRBV12-5, the J gene TRBJ2-2; 13 bases are shared with TRBD2. Germline assignment: CDR1 LGHNT and CDR2 FRNRAP. The CDR3 is 16 amino acids. V was clipped by 4 bases and J by 4 bases; unmatched bases: 3. In nucleotides, the CDR3 is TGTGCTAGTGGTTGGACTAGCGGGAGTGGCACCGGGGAGCTGTTTTTT. Translation gives CASGWTSGSGTGELFF.

The rearrangement joins TRBV27 to TRBJ1-1, with D possibly being TRBD1 (5 bases). Germline V gene sequence: CDR1 MNHEY, CDR2 SMNVEV (reference sequence). The V end was cut by 5 bases, the J end by 0 bases, with 13 bases between. The CDR3 consists of 15 residues. This chain's CDR3 is CASSRPGRMNTEAFF. For the CDR3, the DNA is TGTGCCAGCAGTCGCCCGGGACGGATGAACACTGAAGCTTTCTTT.

V usage is TRBV13 and J usage is TRBJ1-2, with unresolved D. The V gene lost 4 bases and the J gene lost 1 base, with 4 bases spanning the gap. This CDR3 has 12 amino acids. The germline V gene encodes CDR1 PRHDT and CDR2 FYEKMQ (reference sequence). The CDR3 sequence: CASSSDNYGYTF. For the CDR3, the DNA is TGTGCCAGCAGCTCCGATAACTATGGCTACACCTTC. Together with reference TRBV13 and TRBJ1-2, the CDR3 gives the full variable domain: AAGVIQSPRHLIKEKRETATLKCYPIPRHDTVYWYQQGPGQDPQFLISFYEKMQSDKGSIPDRFSAQQFSDYHSELNMSSLELGDSALYFCASSSDNYGYTFGSGTRLTVV.

This chain uses TRBV19 with TRBJ1-5, with 7 positions matching TRBD1. The CDR3 loop spans 16 amino acids. V dropped 4 bases and J dropped 3; count of bases not matched to a gene: 9. Germline loops: CDR1 LNHDA, CDR2 SQIVND (reference sequence). The CDR3 DNA is TGTGCCAGTAGTACGCCGACAGGGAGTGTCAATCAGCCCCAGCATTTT. As protein: CASSTPTGSVNQPQHF. Supplemented by reference TRBV19 and TRBJ1-5, the full variable domain reads DGGITQSPKYLFRKEGQNVTLSCEQNLNHDAMYWYRQDPGQGLRLIYYSQIVNDFQKGDIAEGYSVSREKKESFPLTVTSAQKNPTAFYLCASSTPTGSVNQPQHFGDGTRLSIL.

The J gene is TRBJ2-3, the V gene TRBV6-5; D ambiguous. CDR3 size: 15 residues. V was cut by 2 bases and J by 1 base, with 10 bases left in between. Per germline, CDR1 MNHEY and CDR2 SVGAGI. CDR3 sequence: CASSYLTSRTDTQYF. Here the CDR3 DNA reads TGTGCCAGCAGTTACCTGACTTCCCGCACAGATACGCAGTATTTT.

The chain combines TRBV2 with TRBJ1-1; 7 positions match TRBD1. The germline V gene encodes CDR1 SNHLY and CDR2 FYNNEI. The ends lost 9 bases at V and 5 bases at J; junction bases unmatched: 6. The CDR3 spans 12 residues. The CDR3 DNA is TGTGCCAGTCCAGGGGGACCGACTGAAGCTTTCTTT. Translated, it gives CASPGGPTEAFF.

The chain has TRBV9 and TRBJ2-3; 9 positions agree with TRBD2. Germline V gives CDR1 SGDLS, CDR2 YYNGEE. Losses at the gene ends were 6 bases for V and 4 bases for J; bases not matched to a gene: 15. CDR3 length equals 17 residues. CDR3 region: CASTPRVAGARADTQYF. The CDR3, as DNA: TGTGCCAGCACCCCCAGGGTAGCGGGAGCGAGGGCAGATACGCAGTATTTT.

The genes are TRBV29-1 and TRBJ1-4; perhaps TRBD1 as D (5 bases). The germline gives CDR1 SQVTM, CDR2 ANQGSEA. The CDR3 is 11 residues long. With 5 bases removed from V and 8 bases from J, the gap between germline ends came to 9 bases. CDR3 amino acids: CSVTGEEKLFF. The CDR3, as DNA: TGCAGCGTTACGGGGGAGGAAAAACTGTTTTTT.

The gene calls are TRBV19 and TRBJ2-7; 12 bases align to TRBD2. This CDR3 spans 17 amino acids. J was trimmed by 0 bases and V by 5 bases; bases with no gene match: 8. Germline lookup yields CDR1 LNHDA and CDR2 SQIVND (reference sequence). CDR3 sequence (DNA): TGTGCCAGTAGTGCGAGACTAGCGGGAGCCATCTCCTACGAGCAGTACTTC. It translates to CASSARLAGAISYEQYF.

V gene TRBV19 combines with J gene TRBJ2-3; D gene ambiguous. The V gene lost 3 bases and the J gene lost 1 base, with 8 bases spanning the gap. Germline assignment: CDR1 LNHDA and CDR2 SQIVND (reference sequence). The CDR3 spans 14 residues. CDR3 nucleotide sequence: TGTGCCAGTAGTATTGGAGTGGGCACAGATACGCAGTATTTT. This sequence encodes CASSIGVGTDTQYF.

The chain employs TRBV7-6 and TRBJ2-1; 11 bases fit TRBD2. V dropped 5 bases and J dropped 6; count of bases not matched to a gene: 12. In germline, CDR1 is SGHVS, CDR2 FNYEAQ. The CDR3 is made up of 17 amino acids. Here the CDR3 reads CASSTYPIAGGPNEQFF. The CDR3, as DNA: TGTGCCAGCAGCACCTACCCGATAGCGGGGGGGCCCAATGAGCAGTTCTTC.

The gene calls are TRBV7-8 and TRBJ2-2, with 10 bases fitting TRBD1. Germline V gene sequence: CDR1 SGHVS, CDR2 FQNEAQ. CDR3 size: 19 residues. Losses at the gene ends were 1 base for V and 3 bases for J; bases not matched to a gene: 11. The CDR3 nucleotides read TGTGCCAGCAGCTTAGTTTGGGACAGGGGCCCCATCCACACCGGGGAGCTGTTTTTT. It specifies CASSLVWDRGPIHTGELFF.

The rearrangement joins TRBV11-2 to TRBJ2-5; perhaps TRBD2 as D (5 bases). Germline CDR1 is SGHAT and CDR2 is FQNNGV. The CDR3 length is 15 residues. Deletions cut 5 bases from V and 1 base from J, with 14 bases between. This CDR3 is CASSVGRAIQETQYF. CDR3 DNA: TGTGCCAGCAGCGTAGGGCGGGCCATCCAAGAGACCCAGTACTTC. Filled out from reference TRBV11-2 and TRBJ2-5, the complete variable domain reads EAGVAQSPRYKIIEKRQSVAFWCNPISGHATLYWYQQILGQGPKLLIQFQNNGVVDDSQLPKDRFSAERLKGVDSTLKIQPAKLEDSAVYLCASSVGRAIQETQYFGPGTRLLVL.

The chain is built from TRBV18 and TRBJ2-1; a possible D gene is TRBD2 (6 bases). This CDR3 spans 15 amino acids. Trimming took off 2 bases at V and 8 bases at J, with 16 bases between the two ends. Germline-derived CDR1 and CDR2 are KGHSH and LQKENI. The DNA of the CDR3 is TGTGCCAGCTCACCAACAGCCGGGAGCCGGGATGAGCAGTTCTTC. Residues: CASSPTAGSRDEQFF.

The chain is built from TRBV12-5 and TRBJ1-1, with D unclear. Per the germline V gene, CDR1 is LGHNT and CDR2 is FRNRAP. The CDR3 sequence is 11 residues long. The V end was cut by 4 bases, the J end by 1 base, with 1 base between. CDR3 residues: CASGWNTEAFF. The CDR3 DNA is TGTGCTAGTGGTTGGAACACTGAAGCTTTCTTT.

This chain joins TRBV11-2 and TRBJ2-7, with 9 bases lining up with TRBD2. V lost 5 bases, J lost 1 base, and 9 bases stayed unmatched. The CDR3 is 16 residues long. Germline CDR1 and CDR2: SGHAT and FQNNGV. CDR3: CASSIYSGGRSYEQYF. DNA for the CDR3: TGTGCCAGCAGCATCTATAGCGGGGGCCGTTCCTACGAGCAGTACTTC.

The V call is TRBV4-1, the J call TRBJ2-2, with 8 bases matching TRBD2. Per germline, CDR1 MGHRA and CDR2 YSYEKL. V lost 2 bases to trimming and J lost 5 bases; unmatched junction nucleotides: 16. The CDR3 runs to 19 residues. Written as DNA, the CDR3 is TGCGCCAGCAGCCAAAATCCTCCGGGACTAGTTGTCCGAACCGGGGAGCTGTTTTTT. Its translation is CASSQNPPGLVVRTGELFF.